This T cell receptor (beta chain) was recovered during a study of T cell responses to AZD1222 COVID-19 vaccine. Study summary: Pooled samples include second doses given at about 4 or 12 weeks.

Study-level findings and limits: All repertoire sampling was performed exclusively after the peak T cell response. Of spike-specific TCRs, nearly half reportedly target regions left unmutated in variants. Mostly white British, mostly female donors; authors suggested clonal diversity may be underestimated.

Points on this clone: Its antigen is unknown.

Assay used: immunoSEQ multiplex PCR; TCRdb lists only in-frame clones, some missing. The table includes over 70,000 clones, roughly 85% detected once. Germline V gene data show CDR1 as SGHNT and CDR2 as YYREEE (reference sequence). CDR3 length: 14 residues. Trimming cost V 4 bases and J 7 bases; bases outside gene matches: 7. This chain uses TRBV5-4 with TRBJ1-2; 10 positions agree with TRBD1. This TCR derives from an adult in good health. The material was peripheral blood, obtained on day 0 of AZD1222 vaccination. The CDR3 bases are TGTGCCAGCAGCGTTTCGACAGGGGGCGGTGGCTACACCTTC. Residues: CASSVSTGGGGYTF.